This T cell receptor beta chain appears in the sequencing data of a study of pediatric ulcerative colitis (dated by TCRdb to the late 2010s). In terms of the full investigation: Pancolitis was present in 6 to 8 ulcerative colitis patients and left-sided colitis in two, and histology consistent with ulcerative colitis was found in all of these patients. From eight or nine newly diagnosed, treatment-naive pediatric ulcerative colitis patients and a few non-IBD control children, paired blood and rectal samples were collected. By Pediatric Ulcerative Colitis Activity Index, mild disease was classified in a couple of patients, moderate disease in several and acute severe colitis in three. The research as a whole found: Features of the rectal repertoire distinguished controls, mild-moderate colitis patients and acute severe colitis patients, and in acute severe colitis rectal diversity was lower because of clonal expansions. Autologous blood-rectal clonal overlap was significantly higher in ulcerative colitis patients than in controls, suggesting increased T cell trafficking to inflamed tissue. Repertoires were derived from total lymphocyte DNA, so rare subsets such as regulatory T cells may have patterns not reflected. A couple of patients' blood samples yielded substantially fewer templates for technical reasons and were excluded from blood-rectal overlap analysis. With only four individuals, the healthy control group was small. Two rectal CDR3 clonotypes were detected in all ulcerative colitis patients and were not detected in any of the controls.

The junction shows trimming of 4 bases on V and 4 bases on J, plus 6 bases between the germline ends. Spanning cysteine to phenylalanine, the CDR3 consists of 11 amino acids. The kept DNA is CDR3 alone, 33 bases in frame from the first base. CDR1 is given as SGHDT and CDR2 as YYEEEE, both from the germline V gene. Before the diagnostic colonoscopy, none of the ulcerative colitis patients had been given any immunosuppressive medication. Blood was sampled at the same time as the colonoscopy. The Wizard kit (Promega) was used to extract genomic DNA from both blood and intestinal samples. This clone showed up just a few times. What this receptor recognizes is not known. Per-base quality was not reported, and no clone a single base away is much larger than it. Using the immunoSEQ TRB Survey service, rearranged CDR3 beta regions were amplified from genomic DNA with multiplex V and J primers. To keep depth equal across samples, survey-level sequencing depth of up to 500,000 reads per sample was applied. The libraries were purified and pooled, then sequenced using Illumina technology. On the study's bioinformatics: Productive clonality, sample overlap, pairwise scatters, CDR3 beta length, V/D/J gene usage and productiveness were assessed with immunoSEQ online tools. Alongside Shannon and Simpson indices, calculated diversity was computed as the number of unique rearrangements divided by total templates, multiplied by 100. For principal component analysis, Z-score normalized data were analyzed with the R prcomp function and the ggbiplot package. Morisita's index was used to quantify blood-rectal clonal overlap within each subject. Held by TCRdb, this immuneACCESS table contains in-frame sequences only and omits some clones. Under half of the omission traces to an unresolved V gene where checked; the cause of the rest is unknown. V, J and clone size are taken as reported in that table, and D and trimming were inferred from the DNA itself. This sample lists approximately 60,000 clones; 80% to 90% were detected once. Clones ranked in the top ten supply approximately 3.7% of the sample.

The sequenced sample consisted of blood. This chain is built from TRBV5-6 and TRBJ2-7, with the D gene not confidently named. This receptor was obtained from a boy between 10 and 17 years old with severe ulcerative colitis. The DNA sequence is given as TGTGCCAGCAGCAGAAAATACGAGCAGTACTTC. Protein translation: CASSRKYEQYF. With the portions outside the CDR3 filled from the reference TRBV5-6 and TRBJ2-7 genes, the complete variable region becomes DAGVTQSPTHLIKTRGQQVTLRCSPKSGHDTVSWYQQALGQGPQFIFQYYEEEERQRGNFPDRFSGHQFPNYSSELNVNALLLGDSALYLCASSRKYEQYFGPGTRLTVT.